This T cell receptor beta chain was observed in a study of blood T cell repertoires in COVID-19. Study-level background: Sites across the United States, Italy and Spain contributed samples from acute and convalescent COVID-19. PBMCs, B-cell-depleted T cells, or T cells were the source of the cDNA or gDNA that made up the material.

Cohort 3 recovery required two negative PCRs, clearance, or symptom resolution. In the original workflow: The assay estimated nucleated cells by amplifying reference gene primers. Data came from immunoSEQ multiplex PCR; TCRdb stores just in-frame clones and leaves some out. V and J calls and clone size are as listed in that table; D and trimming were resolved from the DNA. The table has over 300,000 clones, 70% to 90% seen once. Looked up from germline, CDR1 is GTSNPN and CDR2 is SVGIG (reference sequence). V was clipped by 4 bases and J by 1 base, with 13 bases between them. This CDR3 is 14 amino acids long.

The clonotype was recovered from a woman under 30 who had recovered from COVID-19. V gene TRBV30 combines with J gene TRBJ1-1; D is unresolved. Sequencing was carried out using PBMCs or T cells enriched from blood (not recorded which). CDR3 sequence: CAWISGGENTEAFF. As DNA, the CDR3 is TGTGCCTGGATCTCAGGTGGCGAGAACACTGAAGCTTTCTTT.